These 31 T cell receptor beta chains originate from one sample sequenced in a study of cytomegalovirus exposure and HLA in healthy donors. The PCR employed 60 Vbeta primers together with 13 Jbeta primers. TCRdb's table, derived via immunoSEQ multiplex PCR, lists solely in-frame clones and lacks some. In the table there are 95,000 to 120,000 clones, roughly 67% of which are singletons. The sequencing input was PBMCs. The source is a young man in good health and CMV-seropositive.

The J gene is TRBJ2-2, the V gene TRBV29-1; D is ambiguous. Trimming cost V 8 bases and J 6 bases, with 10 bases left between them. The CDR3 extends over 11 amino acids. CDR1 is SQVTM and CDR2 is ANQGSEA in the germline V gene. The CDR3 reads CSTLLPGELFF. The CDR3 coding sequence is TGCAGCACTCTTTTACCCGGGGAGCTGTTTTTT.

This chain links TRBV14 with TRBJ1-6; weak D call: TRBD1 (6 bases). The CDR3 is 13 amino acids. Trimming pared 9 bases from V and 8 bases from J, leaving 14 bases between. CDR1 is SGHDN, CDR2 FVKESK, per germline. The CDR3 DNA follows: TGTGCCAGTACAGGGCACGGGGATTCACCCCTCCACTTT. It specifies CASTGHGDSPLHF. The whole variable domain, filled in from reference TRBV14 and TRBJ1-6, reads EAGVTQFPSHSVIEKGQTVTLRCDPISGHDNLYWYRRVMGKEIKFLLHFVKESKQDESGMPNNRFLAERTGGTYSTLKVQPAELEDSGVYFCASTGHGDSPLHFGNGTRLTVT.

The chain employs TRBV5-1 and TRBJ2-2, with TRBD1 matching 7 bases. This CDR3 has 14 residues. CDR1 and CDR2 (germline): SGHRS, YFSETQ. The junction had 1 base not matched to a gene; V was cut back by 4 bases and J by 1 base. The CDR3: CASSHRGNTGELFF. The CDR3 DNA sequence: TGCGCCAGCAGCCACAGGGGGAACACCGGGGAGCTGTTTTTT.

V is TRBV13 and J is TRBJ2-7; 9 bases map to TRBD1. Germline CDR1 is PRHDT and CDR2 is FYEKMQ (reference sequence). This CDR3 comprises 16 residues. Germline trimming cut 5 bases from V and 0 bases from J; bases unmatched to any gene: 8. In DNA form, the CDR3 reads TGTGCCAGCAGCCCGGCGGGACAGGGCCGCTCCTACGAGCAGTACTTC. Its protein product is CASSPAGQGRSYEQYF.

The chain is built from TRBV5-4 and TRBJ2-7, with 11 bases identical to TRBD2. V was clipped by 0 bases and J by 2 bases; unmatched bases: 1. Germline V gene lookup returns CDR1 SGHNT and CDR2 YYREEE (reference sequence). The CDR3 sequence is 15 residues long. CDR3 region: CASSLGLAGPYEQYF. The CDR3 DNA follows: TGTGCCAGCAGCTTGGGACTAGCGGGGCCCTACGAGCAGTACTTC.

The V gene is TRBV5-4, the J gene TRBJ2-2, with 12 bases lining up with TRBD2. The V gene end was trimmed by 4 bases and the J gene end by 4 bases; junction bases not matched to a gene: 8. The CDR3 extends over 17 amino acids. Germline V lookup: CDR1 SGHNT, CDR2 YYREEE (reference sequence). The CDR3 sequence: CASSPLAGGPGTGELFF. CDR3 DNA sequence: TGTGCCAGCAGCCCCCTAGCGGGGGGGCCGGGCACCGGGGAGCTGTTTTTT.

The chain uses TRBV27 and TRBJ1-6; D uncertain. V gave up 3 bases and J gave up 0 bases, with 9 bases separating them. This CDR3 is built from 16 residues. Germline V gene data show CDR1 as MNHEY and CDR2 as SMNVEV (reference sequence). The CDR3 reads CASSFFPSSYNSPLHF. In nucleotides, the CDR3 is TGTGCCAGCAGTTTCTTCCCGAGCTCCTATAATTCACCCCTCCACTTT.

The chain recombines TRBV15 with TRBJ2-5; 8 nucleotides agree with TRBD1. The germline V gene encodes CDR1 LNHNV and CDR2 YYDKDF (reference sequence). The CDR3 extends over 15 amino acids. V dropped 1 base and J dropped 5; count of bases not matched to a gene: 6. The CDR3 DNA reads TGTGCCACCAGCAGAGTGGCAGGGGGCACGGAGACCCAGTACTTC. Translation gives CATSRVAGGTETQYF.

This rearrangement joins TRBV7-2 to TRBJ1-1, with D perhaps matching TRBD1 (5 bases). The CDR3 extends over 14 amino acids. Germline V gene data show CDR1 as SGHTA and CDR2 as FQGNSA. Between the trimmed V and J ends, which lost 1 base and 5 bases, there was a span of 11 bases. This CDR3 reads CASSLVAGRTEAFF. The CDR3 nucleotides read TGTGCCAGCAGCTTAGTCGCAGGGCGAACTGAAGCTTTCTTT.

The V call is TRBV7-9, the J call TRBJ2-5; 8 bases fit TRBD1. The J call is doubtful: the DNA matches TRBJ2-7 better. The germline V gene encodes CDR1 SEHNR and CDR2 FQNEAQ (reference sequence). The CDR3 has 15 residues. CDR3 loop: CASSAGQGSSYEQYF. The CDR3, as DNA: TGTGCCAGCAGCGCCGGACAGGGAAGCTCCTACGAGCAGTACTTC.

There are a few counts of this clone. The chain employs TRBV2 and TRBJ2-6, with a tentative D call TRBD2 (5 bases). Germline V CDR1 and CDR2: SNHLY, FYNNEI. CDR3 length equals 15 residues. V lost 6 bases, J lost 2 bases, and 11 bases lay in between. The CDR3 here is CASSPGKPGANVLTF. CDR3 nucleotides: TGTGCCAGCAGCCCCGGGAAGCCTGGGGCCAACGTCCTGACTTTC.

CDR3 coding DNA: TGTGCCAGCAAGGACTTCCTCACAGATACGCAGTATTTT. Encoded protein: CASKDFLTDTQYF. J is TRBJ2-3 and V is TRBV6-5, with a weak D call TRBD2 (5 bases). This CDR3 is 13 amino acids long. CDR1 MNHEY and CDR2 SVGAGI come from the germline V gene. Trimming took 7 bases from V and 2 from J, leaving 10 bases between them.

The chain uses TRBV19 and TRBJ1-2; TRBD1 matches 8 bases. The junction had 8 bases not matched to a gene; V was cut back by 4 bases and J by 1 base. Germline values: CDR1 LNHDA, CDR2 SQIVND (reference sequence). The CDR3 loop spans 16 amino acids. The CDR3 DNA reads TGTGCCAGTAGTACGGACAGGGACTCCCATAACTATGGCTACACCTTC. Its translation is CASSTDRDSHNYGYTF.

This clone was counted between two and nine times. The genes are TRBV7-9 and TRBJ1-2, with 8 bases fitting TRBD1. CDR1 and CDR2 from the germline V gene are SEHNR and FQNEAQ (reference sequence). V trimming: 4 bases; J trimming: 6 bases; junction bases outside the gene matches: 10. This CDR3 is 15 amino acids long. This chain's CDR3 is CASSWGAGGTDGYTF. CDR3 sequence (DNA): TGTGCCAGCAGCTGGGGGGCAGGGGGCACGGATGGCTACACCTTC.

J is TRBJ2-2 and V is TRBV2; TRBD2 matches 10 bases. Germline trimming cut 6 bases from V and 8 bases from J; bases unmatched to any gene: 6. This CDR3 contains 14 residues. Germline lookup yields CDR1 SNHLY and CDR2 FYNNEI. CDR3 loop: CASRATGLAGELFF. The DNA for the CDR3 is TGTGCCAGCAGGGCTACGGGACTAGCGGGGGAGCTGTTTTTT.

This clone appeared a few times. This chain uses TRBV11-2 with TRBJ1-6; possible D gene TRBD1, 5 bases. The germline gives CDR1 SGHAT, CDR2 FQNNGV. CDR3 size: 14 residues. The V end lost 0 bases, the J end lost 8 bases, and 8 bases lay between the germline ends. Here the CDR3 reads CASSLDRADSPLHF. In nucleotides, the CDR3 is TGTGCCAGCAGCTTAGACAGGGCCGATTCACCCCTCCACTTT.

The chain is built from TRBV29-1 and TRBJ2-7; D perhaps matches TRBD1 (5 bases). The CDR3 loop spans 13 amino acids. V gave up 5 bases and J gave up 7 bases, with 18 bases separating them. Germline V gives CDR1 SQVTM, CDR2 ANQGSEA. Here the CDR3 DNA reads TGCAGCGTTAGGGGTATAGTTTTCGGTGAGCAGTACTTC. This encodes CSVRGIVFGEQYF.

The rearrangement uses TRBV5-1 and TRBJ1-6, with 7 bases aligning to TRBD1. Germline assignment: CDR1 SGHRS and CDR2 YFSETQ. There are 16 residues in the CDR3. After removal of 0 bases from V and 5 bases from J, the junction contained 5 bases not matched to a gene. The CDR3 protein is CASSLEGARDNSPLHF. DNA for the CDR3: TGCGCCAGCAGCTTGGAGGGGGCCAGGGATAATTCACCCCTCCACTTT.

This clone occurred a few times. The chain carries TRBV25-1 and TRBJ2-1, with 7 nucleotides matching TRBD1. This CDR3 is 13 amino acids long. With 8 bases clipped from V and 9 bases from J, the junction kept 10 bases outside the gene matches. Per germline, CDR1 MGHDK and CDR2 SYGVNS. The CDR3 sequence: CASADREKGEQFF. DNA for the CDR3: TGTGCCAGCGCCGACAGGGAGAAGGGTGAGCAGTTCTTC.

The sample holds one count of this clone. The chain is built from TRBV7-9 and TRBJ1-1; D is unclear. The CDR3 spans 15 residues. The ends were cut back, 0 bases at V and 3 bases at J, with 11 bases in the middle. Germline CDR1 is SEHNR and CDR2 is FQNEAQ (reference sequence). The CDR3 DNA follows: TGTGCCAGCAGCTTAGCGGATCCTCGGGACACTGAAGCTTTCTTT. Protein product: CASSLADPRDTEAFF.

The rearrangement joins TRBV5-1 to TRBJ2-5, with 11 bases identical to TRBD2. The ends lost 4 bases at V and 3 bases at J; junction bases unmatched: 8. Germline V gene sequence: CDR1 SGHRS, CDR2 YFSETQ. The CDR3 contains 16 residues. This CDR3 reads CASSPGLAESKETQYF. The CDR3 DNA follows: TGCGCCAGCAGCCCGGGACTAGCGGAAAGTAAAGAGACCCAGTACTTC.

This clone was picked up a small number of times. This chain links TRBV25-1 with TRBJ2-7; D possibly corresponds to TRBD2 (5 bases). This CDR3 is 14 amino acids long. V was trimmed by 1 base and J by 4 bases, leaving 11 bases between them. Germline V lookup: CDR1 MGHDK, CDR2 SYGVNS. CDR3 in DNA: TGTGCCAGCAGTGAATGGGGAGAAGCGTACGAGCAGTACTTC. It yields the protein CASSEWGEAYEQYF.

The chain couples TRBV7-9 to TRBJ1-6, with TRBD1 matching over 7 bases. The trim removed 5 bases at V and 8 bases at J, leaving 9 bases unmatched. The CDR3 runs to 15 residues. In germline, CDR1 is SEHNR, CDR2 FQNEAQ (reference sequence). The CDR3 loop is CASSLGTGDDSPLHF. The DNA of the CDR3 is TGTGCCAGCAGCCTCGGAACAGGGGACGATTCACCCCTCCACTTT.

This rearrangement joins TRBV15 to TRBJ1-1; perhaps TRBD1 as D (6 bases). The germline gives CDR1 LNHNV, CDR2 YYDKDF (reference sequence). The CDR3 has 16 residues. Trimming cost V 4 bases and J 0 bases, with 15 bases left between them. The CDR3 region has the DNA TGTGCCACCAGCACCGGACAGTGGTCTATGAACACTGAAGCTTTCTTT. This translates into CATSTGQWSMNTEAFF.

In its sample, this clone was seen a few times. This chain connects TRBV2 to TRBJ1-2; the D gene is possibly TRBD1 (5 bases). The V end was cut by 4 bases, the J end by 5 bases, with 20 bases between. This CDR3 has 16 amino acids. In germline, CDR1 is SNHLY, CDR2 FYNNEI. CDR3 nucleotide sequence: TGTGCCAGCAGTGTGGCTCCCAGGGCCGTACGGTATGGCTACACCTTC. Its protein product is CASSVAPRAVRYGYTF.

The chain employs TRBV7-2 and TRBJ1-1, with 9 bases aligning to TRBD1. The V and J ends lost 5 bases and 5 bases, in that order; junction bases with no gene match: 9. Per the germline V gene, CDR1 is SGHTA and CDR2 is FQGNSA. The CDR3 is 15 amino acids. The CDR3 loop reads CASSKGGTGRTEAFF. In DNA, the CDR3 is TGTGCCAGCAGCAAGGGGGGGACAGGGCGTACTGAAGCTTTCTTT. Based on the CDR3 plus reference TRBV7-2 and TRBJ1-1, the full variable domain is GAGVSQSPSNKVTEKGKDVELRCDPISGHTALYWYRQSLGQGLEFLIYFQGNSAPDKSGLPSDRFSAERTGGSVSTLTIQRTQQEDSAVYLCASSKGGTGRTEAFFGQGTRLTVV.

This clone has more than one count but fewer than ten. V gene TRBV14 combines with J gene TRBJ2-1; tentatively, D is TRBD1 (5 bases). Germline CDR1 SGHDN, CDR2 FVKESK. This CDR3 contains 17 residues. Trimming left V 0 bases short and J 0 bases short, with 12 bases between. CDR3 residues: CASSQEGLRLSYNEQFF. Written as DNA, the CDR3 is TGTGCCAGCAGCCAAGAGGGGCTCCGCCTCTCCTACAATGAGCAGTTCTTC.

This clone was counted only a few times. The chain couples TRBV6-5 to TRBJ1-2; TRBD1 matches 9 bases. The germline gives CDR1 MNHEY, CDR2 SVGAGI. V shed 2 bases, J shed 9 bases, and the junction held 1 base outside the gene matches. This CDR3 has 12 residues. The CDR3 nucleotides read TGTGCCAGCAGTTACGGACAGGGGAGCTACACCTTC. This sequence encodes CASSYGQGSYTF.

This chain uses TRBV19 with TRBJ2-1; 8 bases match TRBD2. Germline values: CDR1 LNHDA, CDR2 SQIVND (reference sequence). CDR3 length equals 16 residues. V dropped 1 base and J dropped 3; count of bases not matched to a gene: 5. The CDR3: CASSIVASGYYNEQFF. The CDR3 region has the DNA TGTGCCAGTAGTATAGTAGCTAGCGGGTACTACAATGAGCAGTTCTTC. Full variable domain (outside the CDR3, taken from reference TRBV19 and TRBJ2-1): DGGITQSPKYLFRKEGQNVTLSCEQNLNHDAMYWYRQDPGQGLRLIYYSQIVNDFQKGDIAEGYSVSREKKESFPLTVTSAQKNPTAFYLCASSIVASGYYNEQFFGPGTRLTVL.

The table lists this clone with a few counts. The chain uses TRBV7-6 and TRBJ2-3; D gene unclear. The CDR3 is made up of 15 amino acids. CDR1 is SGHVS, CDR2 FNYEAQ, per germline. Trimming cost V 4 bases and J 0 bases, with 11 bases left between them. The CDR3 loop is CASSSSTLSTDTQYF. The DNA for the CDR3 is TGTGCCAGCAGCTCCTCAACGCTAAGCACAGATACGCAGTATTTT.

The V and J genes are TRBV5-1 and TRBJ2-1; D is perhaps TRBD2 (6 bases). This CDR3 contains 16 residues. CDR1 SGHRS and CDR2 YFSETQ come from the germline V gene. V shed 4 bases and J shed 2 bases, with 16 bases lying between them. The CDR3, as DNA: TGCGCCAGCAGCCGGCGGGGCTCCCCGGCCTACAATGAGCAGTTCTTC. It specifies CASSRRGSPAYNEQFF.